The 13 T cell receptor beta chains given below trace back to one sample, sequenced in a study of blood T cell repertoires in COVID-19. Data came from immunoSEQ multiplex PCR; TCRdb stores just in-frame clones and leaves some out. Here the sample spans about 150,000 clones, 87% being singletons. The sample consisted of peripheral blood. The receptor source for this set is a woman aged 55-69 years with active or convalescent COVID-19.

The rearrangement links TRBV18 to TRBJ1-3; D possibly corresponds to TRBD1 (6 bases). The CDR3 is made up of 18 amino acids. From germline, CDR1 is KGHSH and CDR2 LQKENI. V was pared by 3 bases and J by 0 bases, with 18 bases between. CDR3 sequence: CASSPGQIRPGSGNTIYF. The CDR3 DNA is TGTGCCAGCTCACCGGGACAAATTAGACCCGGCTCTGGAAACACCATATATTTT.

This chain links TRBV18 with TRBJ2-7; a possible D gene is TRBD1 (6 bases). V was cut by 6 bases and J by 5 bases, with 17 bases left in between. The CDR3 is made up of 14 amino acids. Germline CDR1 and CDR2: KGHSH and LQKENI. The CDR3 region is CASSLSGTMNEQYF. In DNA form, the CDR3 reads TGTGCCAGCTCCCTTTCCGGGACAATGAACGAGCAGTACTTC.

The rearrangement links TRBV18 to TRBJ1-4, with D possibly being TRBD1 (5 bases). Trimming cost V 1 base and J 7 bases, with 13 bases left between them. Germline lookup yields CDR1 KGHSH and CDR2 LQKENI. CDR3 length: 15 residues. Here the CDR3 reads CASSPQAGNSEKLFF. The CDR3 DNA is TGTGCCAGCTCACCACAGGCAGGGAATAGTGAAAAACTGTTTTTT.

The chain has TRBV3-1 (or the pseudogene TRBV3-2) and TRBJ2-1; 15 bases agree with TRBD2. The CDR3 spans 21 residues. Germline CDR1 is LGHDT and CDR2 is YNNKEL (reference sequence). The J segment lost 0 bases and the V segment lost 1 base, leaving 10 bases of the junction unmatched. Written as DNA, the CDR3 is TGTGCCAGCAGCCAAGGGACTAGCGGGGGGGCACTCTTCCTCTCCTACAATGAGCAGTTCTTC. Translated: CASSQGTSGGALFLSYNEQFF.

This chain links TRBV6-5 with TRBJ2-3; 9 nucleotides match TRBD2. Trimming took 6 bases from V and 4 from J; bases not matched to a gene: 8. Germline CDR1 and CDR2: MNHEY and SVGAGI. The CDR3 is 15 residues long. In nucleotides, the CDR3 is TGTGCCAGCAGGTTTGGACTAGCGACGGCAGATACGCAGTATTTT. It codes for CASRFGLATADTQYF.

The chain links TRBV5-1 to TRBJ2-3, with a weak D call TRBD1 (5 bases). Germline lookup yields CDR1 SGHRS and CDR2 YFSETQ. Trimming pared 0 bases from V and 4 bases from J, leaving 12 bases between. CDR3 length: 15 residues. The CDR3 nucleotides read TGCGCCAGCAGCTTGGAGGGGAAAAGAGCAGATACGCAGTATTTT. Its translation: CASSLEGKRADTQYF.

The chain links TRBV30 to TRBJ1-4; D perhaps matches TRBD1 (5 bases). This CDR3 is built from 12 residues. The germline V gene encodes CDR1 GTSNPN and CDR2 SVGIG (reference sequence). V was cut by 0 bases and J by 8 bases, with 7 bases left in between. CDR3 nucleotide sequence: TGTGCCTGGAGTGTCGGGGGGGAAAAACTGTTTTTT. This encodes CAWSVGGEKLFF.

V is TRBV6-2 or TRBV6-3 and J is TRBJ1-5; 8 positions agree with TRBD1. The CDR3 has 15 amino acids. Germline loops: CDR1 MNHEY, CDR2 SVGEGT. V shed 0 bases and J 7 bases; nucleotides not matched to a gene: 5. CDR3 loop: CASSYSDRGGQPQHF. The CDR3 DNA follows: TGTGCCAGCAGTTACTCAGACAGGGGTGGGCAGCCCCAGCATTTT.

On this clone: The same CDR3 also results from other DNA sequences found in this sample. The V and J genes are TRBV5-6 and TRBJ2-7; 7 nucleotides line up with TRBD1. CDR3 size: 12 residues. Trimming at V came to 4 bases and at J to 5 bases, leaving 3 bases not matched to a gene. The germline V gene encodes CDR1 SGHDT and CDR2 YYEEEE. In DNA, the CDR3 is TGTGCCAGCAGCCCTGGACAGGACGAGCAGTACTTC. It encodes CASSPGQDEQYF.

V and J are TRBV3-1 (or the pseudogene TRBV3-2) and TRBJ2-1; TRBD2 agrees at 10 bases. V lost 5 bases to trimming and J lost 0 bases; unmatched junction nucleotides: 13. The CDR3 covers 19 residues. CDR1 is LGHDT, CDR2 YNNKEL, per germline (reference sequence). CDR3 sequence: CASSTLAGRPLSSYNEQFF. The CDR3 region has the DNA TGTGCCAGCAGCACACTAGCGGGGCGACCATTAAGCTCCTACAATGAGCAGTTCTTC.

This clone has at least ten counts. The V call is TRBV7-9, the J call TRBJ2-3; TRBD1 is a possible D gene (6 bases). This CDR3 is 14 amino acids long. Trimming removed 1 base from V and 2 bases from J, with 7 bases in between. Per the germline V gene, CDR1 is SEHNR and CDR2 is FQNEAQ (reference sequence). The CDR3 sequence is CASSLGQATDTQYF. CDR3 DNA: TGTGCCAGCAGCTTAGGACAGGCCACAGATACGCAGTATTTT.

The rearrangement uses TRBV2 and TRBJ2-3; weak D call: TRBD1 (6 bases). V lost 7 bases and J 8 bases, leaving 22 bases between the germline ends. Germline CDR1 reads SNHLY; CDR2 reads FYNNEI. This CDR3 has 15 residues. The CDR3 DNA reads TGTGCCAGCAAGGGAGACGCGAGGGGGTGGGGTACGCAGTATTTT. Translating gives CASKGDARGWGTQYF.

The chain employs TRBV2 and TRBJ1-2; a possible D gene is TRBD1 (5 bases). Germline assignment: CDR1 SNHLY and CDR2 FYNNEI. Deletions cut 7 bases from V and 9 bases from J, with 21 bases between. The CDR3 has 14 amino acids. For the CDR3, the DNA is TGTGCCAGCACGCCAAATTTCGGGGGAAATCGCTACACCTTC. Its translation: CASTPNFGGNRYTF.